What follows are 25 T cell receptor beta chains derived from one specimen sequenced in a study of blood T cell repertoires in COVID-19. Libraries were prepared by immunoSEQ multiplex PCR; TCRdb keeps only in-frame clonotypes and omits some of them. Among some 270,000 clones listed, roughly 90% were seen once. The specimen was peripheral blood. Every receptor here comes from a woman aged 60-70 years with COVID-19, enrolled during active disease.

With respect to this clone: Within the sample, other DNA sequences also encode this same CDR3. The rearrangement joins TRBV4-2 to TRBJ1-5; 8 nucleotides match TRBD1. Germline assignment: CDR1 LGHNA and CDR2 YNFKEQ. Trimming at V came to 4 bases and at J to 4 bases, leaving 3 bases not matched to a gene. This CDR3 is built from 14 residues. CDR3 in amino acids: CASSPRTGNQPQHF. The CDR3, as DNA: TGTGCCAGCAGCCCCCGGACAGGGAATCAGCCCCAGCATTTT.

This chain uses TRBV5-1 with TRBJ2-2; 8 bases agree with TRBD2. CDR1 SGHRS and CDR2 YFSETQ come from the germline V gene. J gave up 6 bases and V 0 bases, and 7 bases lay outside the gene matches. The CDR3 is made up of 16 amino acids. CDR3 bases: TGCGCCAGCAGCTTGGTCTCGGGGGGGCCCGCCGGGGAGCTGTTTTTT. As protein: CASSLVSGGPAGELFF.

The genes are TRBV12-2 and TRBJ1-2; the table's TRBD1 call for D was not verified on the DNA. TRBV12-2 is flagged as a pseudogene. This CDR3 is built from 15 residues. The CDR3 nucleotides are TGTGCAAGTCGCTTAGAATGGGGCAGGACGATGGGCTACACCTTC. It yields the protein CASRLEWGRTMGYTF.

The rearrangement joins TRBV9 to TRBJ2-2, with TRBD1 matching 8 bases. After removal of 4 bases from V and 5 bases from J, the junction contained 10 bases not matched to a gene. From germline, CDR1 is SGDLS and CDR2 YYNGEE. The length of the CDR3 is 16 residues. CDR3 amino acids: CASSSSGQGPTGELFF. In DNA, the CDR3 is TGTGCCAGCAGCTCTTCAGGACAGGGCCCAACCGGGGAGCTGTTTTTT.

This clone was found once. This CDR3 is CASSPGDRGGRNTIYF. CDR3 DNA sequence: TGTGCCAGCAGCCCGGGGGACAGGGGGGGACGAAACACCATATATTTT. The V call is TRBV7-8, the J call TRBJ1-3; 11 bases align to TRBD1. The germline gives CDR1 SGHVS, CDR2 FQNEAQ. The J segment lost 5 bases and the V segment lost 5 bases, leaving 8 bases of the junction unmatched. The CDR3 length is 16 residues.

Regarding this clone: Within the sample, other DNA sequences also encode this same CDR3. The CDR3 region has the DNA TGTGCCAGCAGTTTTAATAATTCACCCCTCCACTTT. Protein sequence: CASSFNNSPLHF. V gene TRBV7-2 combines with J gene TRBJ1-6; D is unclear. V was pared by 6 bases and J by 5 bases, with 5 bases between. Germline V CDR1 and CDR2: SGHTA, FQGNSA. This CDR3 contains 12 residues. The whole variable domain, filled in from reference TRBV7-2 and TRBJ1-6, reads GAGVSQSPSNKVTEKGKDVELRCDPISGHTALYWYRQSLGQGLEFLIYFQGNSAPDKSGLPSDRFSAERTGGSVSTLTIQRTQQEDSAVYLCASSFNNSPLHFGNGTRLTVT.

In regard to this clone: Other DNA sequences in the same sample also yield this CDR3. The chain uses TRBV4-3 and TRBJ1-3; D uncertain. The germline V gene has CDR1 LGHNA and CDR2 YSLEER. The CDR3 spans 14 residues. The V gene lost 3 bases and the J gene lost 3 bases, with 9 bases spanning the gap. CDR3 DNA sequence: TGCGCCAGCAGCCAGGCGGGAAGTGGAAACACCATATATTTT. Its protein product is CASSQAGSGNTIYF.

The chain combines TRBV11-2 with TRBJ2-1; D may be TRBD2 (7 bases). Trimming removed 4 bases at V and 6 bases at J, with 19 bases between. The germline gives CDR1 SGHAT, CDR2 FQNNGV. The CDR3 length is 16 residues. The CDR3 spells CASSYPGGPLRNEQFF. CDR3 DNA sequence: TGTGCCAGCAGCTATCCCGGGGGGCCACTACGCAATGAGCAGTTCTTC.

The V and J genes are TRBV29-1 and TRBJ2-7; no clear D gene. Germline V gene lookup returns CDR1 SQVTM and CDR2 ANQGSEA. This CDR3 has 13 amino acids. V lost 4 bases and J 5 bases, leaving 15 bases between the germline ends. CDR3 region: CSVGPNGRDEQYF. The CDR3 DNA follows: TGCAGCGTTGGCCCCAACGGTCGGGACGAGCAGTACTTC.

The chain links TRBV10-1 to TRBJ2-5; maybe TRBD1 (5 bases). V dropped 2 bases and J dropped 4 bases, with 8 bases sitting between them. The CDR3 is 13 amino acids. Germline assignment: CDR1 WNHNN and CDR2 SYGVQD (reference sequence). The CDR3 nucleotides are TGCGCCAGCAGTGAGAAGGGGCGAGAGACCCAGTACTTC. Translated: CASSEKGRETQYF.

The chain uses TRBV6-1 and TRBJ1-5; D not certain. The V end was cut by 3 bases, the J end by 4 bases, with 7 bases between. Germline V lookup: CDR1 MNHNS, CDR2 SASEGT. This CDR3 spans 13 amino acids. DNA for the CDR3: TGTGCCAGCAGTGACCTCAGGAATCAGCCCCAGCATTTT. It is translated as CASSDLRNQPQHF.

The rearrangement links TRBV5-5 to TRBJ1-1, with D perhaps matching TRBD1 (6 bases). The CDR3 runs to 15 residues. Germline-derived CDR1 and CDR2 are SGHKS and YYEKEE (reference sequence). Trimming took off 0 bases at V and 5 bases at J, with 14 bases between the two ends. The CDR3 region has the DNA TGTGCCAGCAGCTTGGGGGACACCTTGGGGACTGAAGCTTTCTTT. Amino acids: CASSLGDTLGTEAFF.

This clone has only one observation. The chain joins TRBV10-3 to TRBJ2-7; TRBD2 agrees at 7 bases. CDR1 and CDR2 (germline): ENHRY, SYGVKD. Trimming removed 2 bases from V and 3 bases from J; junction bases left unmatched: 4. The CDR3 has 14 residues. CDR3 in amino acids: CAISESLADYEQYF. CDR3 nucleotide sequence: TGTGCCATCAGTGAGAGCCTAGCGGACTACGAGCAGTACTTC.

The rearrangement links TRBV7-2 to TRBJ2-1; 9 bases match TRBD2. Germline CDR1 and CDR2: SGHTA and FQGNSA. The CDR3 has 15 residues. The trim removed 1 base at V and 9 bases at J, leaving 7 bases unmatched. In DNA, the CDR3 is TGTGCCAGCAGCTTAGAAGCGGGGGGTGTTTTTGAGCAGTTCTTC. Its protein product is CASSLEAGGVFEQFF.

This clone is a singleton in its sample. V gene TRBV19 combines with J gene TRBJ2-3; D possibly corresponds to TRBD1 (6 bases). CDR3 length equals 13 residues. V dropped 7 bases and J dropped 3 bases, with 11 bases sitting between them. Germline V gives CDR1 LNHDA, CDR2 SQIVND (reference sequence). The CDR3 nucleotides read TGTGCCAGTAACCAACAGGGAACAGATACGCAGTATTTT. Encoded protein: CASNQQGTDTQYF.

The V and J genes are TRBV6-5 and TRBJ2-1, with 8 bases matching TRBD2. V was clipped by 8 bases and J by 8 bases; unmatched bases: 14. Germline V gene sequence: CDR1 MNHEY, CDR2 SVGAGI. The CDR3 runs 15 residues. The CDR3 protein is CASPRRLAGPDEQFF. The CDR3, as DNA: TGTGCCAGCCCCAGGCGGCTAGCGGGTCCCGATGAGCAGTTCTTC.

The chain uses TRBV18 and TRBJ2-7; D remains unclear. CDR3 size: 14 residues. Trimming removed 1 base at V and 3 bases at J, with 10 bases between. The germline CDR1 and CDR2 sequences are KGHSH and LQKENI. As DNA, the CDR3 is TGTGCCAGCTCACCACGGGTACAGAACTACGAGCAGTACTTC. Protein: CASSPRVQNYEQYF.

CDR3: CASSEAGLRSIYF. For the CDR3, the DNA is TGTGCCAGCAGTGAAGCGGGCCTACGTTCCATATATTTT. The chain carries TRBV6-1 and TRBJ1-3; D remains unclear. The CDR3 is 13 residues long. V was pared by 0 bases and J by 11 bases, with 11 bases between. Germline CDR1 is MNHNS and CDR2 is SASEGT.

In its sample, this clone was seen a few times. The chain uses TRBV2 and TRBJ1-5; 9 positions match TRBD1. Germline V CDR1 and CDR2: SNHLY, FYNNEI. Trimming cost V 6 bases and J 0 bases; bases outside gene matches: 12. The CDR3 has 18 amino acids. The CDR3 protein is CASRATGGATYSNQPQHF. CDR3 nucleotide sequence: TGTGCCAGCAGAGCGACAGGGGGAGCCACTTATAGCAATCAGCCCCAGCATTTT.

The V and J genes are TRBV5-6 and TRBJ2-3; TRBD2 agrees at 10 bases. The germline V gene has CDR1 SGHDT and CDR2 YYEEEE. The CDR3 length is 16 residues. Trimming took 4 bases from V and 7 from J; bases not matched to a gene: 12. The CDR3 loop is CASSPVADSGGYTQYF. For the CDR3, the DNA is TGTGCCAGCAGCCCTGTTGCCGATAGCGGGGGGTATACGCAGTATTTT.

The chain recombines TRBV10-2 with TRBJ1-2, with D perhaps matching TRBD1 (5 bases). The germline V and J ends were trimmed by 3 bases and 7 bases, with 21 bases remaining between them. The germline V gene has CDR1 WSHSY and CDR2 SAAADI. The CDR3 length is 16 residues. This CDR3 is CASSDHQIGAVPGYTF. The CDR3 DNA sequence: TGCGCCAGCAGTGATCATCAAATAGGGGCAGTTCCTGGCTACACCTTC.

The rearrangement uses TRBV4-3 and TRBJ2-7, with TRBD1 matching over 7 bases. The CDR3 runs to 19 residues. The ends lost 1 base at V and 3 bases at J; junction bases unmatched: 18. CDR1 and CDR2 (germline): LGHNA, YSLEER. The CDR3 here is CASSQAYKGQWGPDYEQYF. In DNA, the CDR3 is TGCGCCAGCAGCCAAGCATACAAGGGACAGTGGGGTCCGGACTACGAGCAGTACTTC.

The chain joins TRBV4-2 to TRBJ2-7, with 7 bases lining up with TRBD2. V trimming: 1 base; J trimming: 3 bases; junction bases outside the gene matches: 12. Germline CDR1 is LGHNA and CDR2 is YNFKEQ. CDR3 size: 17 residues. The CDR3 sequence: CASSQGAGLERGYEQYF. In nucleotides, the CDR3 is TGTGCCAGCAGCCAAGGGGCCGGGTTGGAGCGGGGCTACGAGCAGTACTTC.

A single count supports this clone. V is TRBV5-4 and J is TRBJ1-3, with TRBD1 matching over 7 bases. Germline trimming cut 0 bases from V and 4 bases from J; bases unmatched to any gene: 10. Germline V gene lookup returns CDR1 SGHNT and CDR2 YYREEE (reference sequence). The CDR3 is made up of 17 amino acids. This CDR3 is CASSLGTGQFPGNTIYF. For the CDR3, the DNA is TGTGCCAGCAGCTTGGGGACAGGACAATTCCCAGGAAACACCATATATTTT.

This clone has only one observation. The chain recombines TRBV7-3 with TRBJ1-1, with 8 bases lining up with TRBD1. The CDR3 has 14 amino acids. Looked up from germline, CDR1 is SGHTA and CDR2 is FQGTGA. Losses at the gene ends were 4 bases for V and 1 base for J; bases not matched to a gene: 2. Here the CDR3 DNA reads TGTGCCAGCAGCTCACAGGGGGGGAACACTGAAGCTTTCTTT. Amino acids: CASSSQGGNTEAFF.